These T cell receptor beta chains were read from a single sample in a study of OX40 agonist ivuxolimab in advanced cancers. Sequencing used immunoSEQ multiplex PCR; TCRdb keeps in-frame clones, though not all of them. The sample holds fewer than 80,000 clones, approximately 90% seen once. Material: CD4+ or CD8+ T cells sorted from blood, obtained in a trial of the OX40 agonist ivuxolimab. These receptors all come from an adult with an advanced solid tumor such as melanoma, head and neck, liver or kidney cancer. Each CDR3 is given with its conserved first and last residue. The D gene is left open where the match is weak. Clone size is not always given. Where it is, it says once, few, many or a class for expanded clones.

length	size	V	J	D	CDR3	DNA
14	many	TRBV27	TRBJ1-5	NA	CASSFGADNQPQHF	TGTGCCAGCAGTTTCGGGGCAGACAATCAGCCCCAGCATTTT
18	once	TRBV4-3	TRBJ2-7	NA	CASSQDPTDLGDRHEQYF	TGCGCCAGCAGCCAAGATCCGACAGACTTGGGGGATAGGCACGAGCAGTACTTC
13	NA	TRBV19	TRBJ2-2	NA	CASSIDRYGELFF	TGTGCCAGTAGTATTGACCGCTACGGGGAGCTGTTTTTT
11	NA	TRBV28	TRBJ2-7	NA	CASSFSYEQYF	TGTGCCAGCAGTTTCTCCTACGAGCAGTACTTC
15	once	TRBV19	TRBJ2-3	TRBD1	CASSKQGAVRDTQYF	TGTGCCAGTAGTAAACAGGGGGCAGTAAGGGATACGCAGTATTTT
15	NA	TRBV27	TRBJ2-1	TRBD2	CASSFLAGEVVEQFF	TGTGCCAGCAGTTTCCTAGCGGGAGAGGTGGTTGAGCAGTTCTTC
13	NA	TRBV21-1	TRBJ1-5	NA	CASSRSSNQPQHF	TGTGCCAGCAGCAGATCTAGCAATCAGCCCCAGCATTTT
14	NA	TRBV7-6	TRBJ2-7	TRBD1	CASSSDRDRYEQYF	TGTGCCAGCAGCTCCGACAGGGACCGATACGAGCAGTACTTC
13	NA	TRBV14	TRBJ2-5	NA	CASTVEQGETQYF	TGTGCCAGCACGGTTGAACAGGGCGAGACCCAGTACTTC
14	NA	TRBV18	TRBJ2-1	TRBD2	CASSPTGGANEQFF	TGTGCCAGCTCACCCACCGGGGGGGCGAATGAGCAGTTCTTC
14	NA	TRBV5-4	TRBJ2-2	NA	CASSWALNTGELFF	TGTGCCAGCAGCTGGGCCCTGAACACCGGGGAGCTGTTTTTT
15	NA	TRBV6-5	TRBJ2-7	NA	CASSYSEGSYYEQYF	TGTGCCAGCAGTTACTCGGAGGGGAGTTACTACGAGCAGTACTTC
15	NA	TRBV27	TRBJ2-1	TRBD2	CASKSAGGYYNEQFF	TGTGCCAGCAAGTCGGCGGGAGGGTATTACAATGAGCAGTTCTTC
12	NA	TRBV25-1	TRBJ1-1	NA	CASSEYRAGAFF	TGTGCCAGCAGTGAATATAGGGCAGGCGCTTTCTTT
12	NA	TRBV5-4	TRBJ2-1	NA	CASSAASDEQFF	TGTGCCAGCAGCGCGGCGAGCGATGAGCAGTTCTTC
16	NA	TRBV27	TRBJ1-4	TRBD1	CASSLMGQGASEKLFF	TGTGCCAGCAGTTTAATGGGACAGGGGGCTAGTGAAAAACTGTTTTTT
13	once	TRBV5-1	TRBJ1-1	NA	CASSPETRAEAFF	TGCGCCAGCAGCCCGGAGACCCGGGCTGAAGCTTTCTTT